This T cell receptor beta chain emerged from a study of T cells expressing NK-cell markers. The wider study: The authors derived TCR beta repertoires from sorted CD3+CD56+NKG2C+, CD3+CD56+NKG2C- and CD3+CD56-NKG2C+ T cells. Study-wide results and limits: Dominant NKG2C+ clonotype frequencies of about 1.0-7.5% of CD8+ T cells were measured in a handful of donors.

From the 5' RACE reads, TCRdb lists one entry per CDR3 protein and no DNA. Here the sample table reports more than 250,000 distinct CDR3 sequences. Germline loops: CDR1 SGHRS, CDR2 YFSETQ. The CDR3 consists of 14 residues. Remarks on this clonotype: The antigen is undetermined.

The chain is built from TRBV5-1 and TRBJ1-2. Input material: blood T cells: a sorted CD56 or NKG2C T cell subset, CD4+ or CD8+ T cells, or bulk PBMC T cells (not recorded which). The TCR comes from a man aged 18 to 30 in good health. This chain's CDR3 is CASSPAGSLYGYTF.